This T cell receptor (beta chain) stems from a study of T cell responses to AZD1222 COVID-19 vaccine. Study-wide results and limits: The number of AZD1222 recipients seropositive at baseline was only six. Donors skewed white British and female; clonal diversity was possibly underestimated.

With regard to this clone: Antigen unknown.

Per the germline V gene, CDR1 is SGHVS and CDR2 is FQNEAQ. V was pared by 1 base and J by 8 bases, with 17 bases between. The CDR3 loop spans 15 amino acids. Measured with immunoSEQ multiplex PCR; TCRdb has only the in-frame clones, and not every one. The table includes around 100,000 clones, around 89% detected once. The receptor was derived from an adult in good health. The chain uses TRBV7-8 and TRBJ1-2; D unresolved. The sample consisted of peripheral blood, taken on day 0 of AZD1222 vaccination. In DNA form, the CDR3 reads TGTGCCAGCAGCTTAGGAGGCAGGTTGGAGTTAGGCTACACCTTC. This translates into CASSLGGRLELGYTF.